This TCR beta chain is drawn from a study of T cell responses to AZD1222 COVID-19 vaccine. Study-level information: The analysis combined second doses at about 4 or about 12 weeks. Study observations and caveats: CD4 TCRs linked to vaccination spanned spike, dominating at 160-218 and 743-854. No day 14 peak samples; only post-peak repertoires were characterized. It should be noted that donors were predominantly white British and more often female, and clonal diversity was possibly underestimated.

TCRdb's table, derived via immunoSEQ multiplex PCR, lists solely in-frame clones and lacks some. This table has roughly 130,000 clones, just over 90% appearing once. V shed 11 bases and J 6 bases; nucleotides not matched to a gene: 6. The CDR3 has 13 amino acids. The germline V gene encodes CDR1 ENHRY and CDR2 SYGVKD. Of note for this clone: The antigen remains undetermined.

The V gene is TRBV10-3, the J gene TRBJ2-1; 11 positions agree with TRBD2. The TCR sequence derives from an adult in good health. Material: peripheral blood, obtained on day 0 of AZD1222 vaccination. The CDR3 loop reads CAYGTSGFNEQFF. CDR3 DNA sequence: TGTGCCTACGGGACTAGCGGTTTCAATGAGCAGTTCTTC.